This T cell receptor (beta chain) emerged from a study of T cell changes during pregnancy in multiple sclerosis. CDR1 MGHRA and CDR2 YSYEKL come from the germline V gene. This CDR3 contains 19 residues. After removal of 0 bases from V and 1 base from J, the junction contained 12 bases not matched to a gene. Produced via immunoSEQ multiplex PCR; TCRdb's table is partial and in-frame only. Among almost 20,000 clones, roughly 89% were seen once, and the ten largest hold around 5%. This clonotype originated in a female donor in good health, enrolled as a control in a pregnancy study. This specimen was CD8+ T cells from peripheral blood mononuclear cells, taken in the third trimester of pregnancy. The chain couples TRBV4-1 to TRBJ2-5, with TRBD2 matching over 9 bases. Here the CDR3 reads CASSQEVNVAGEFQETQYF. CDR3 DNA: TGCGCCAGCAGCCAAGAAGTGAATGTAGCGGGGGAATTCCAAGAGACCCAGTACTTC.